Each of the 24 T cell receptor beta chains below was sequenced from the same sample in a study of breast tumors, draining lymph nodes, adjacent tissues. TCRdb called the multiplex PCR reads again in MiXCR, with one record for every CDR3 protein. This sample has about 130,000 distinct CDR3 sequences; around 20% occur once, and the top ten carry about 2.2%. Axillary draining lymph nodes of breast cancer patients supplied the node samples. The sequencing sample was made of axillary lymph node tissue. These receptor sequences come from a female donor with breast cancer. Some clones in this sample may be carry-over from other donors' samples.

The chain uses TRBV15 and TRBJ1-1; D not resolved. CDR1 LNHNV and CDR2 YYDKDF come from the germline V gene (reference sequence). V was cut by 3 bases and J by 1 base, with 6 bases left in between. CDR3 length: 13 amino acids. The CDR3 spells CATSRRENTEAFF. For the CDR3, the DNA is TGTGCCACCAGCAGGAGGGAGAACACTGAAGCTTTCTTT.

This chain joins TRBV12-3 or TRBV12-4 and TRBJ2-1, with TRBD2 matching over 15 bases. The CDR3 spans 20 residues. The V segment lost 7 bases and the J segment 1 base; nucleotides outside the gene matches: 14. The CDR3 here is CASIPEGGLAGGGSYNEQFF. CDR3 nucleotide sequence: TGTGCCAGCATTCCTGAGGGAGGACTAGCGGGAGGGGGGTCCTACAATGAGCAGTTCTTC.

This clonotype was observed at least ten times. The chain carries TRBV20-1 and TRBJ2-7; perhaps D is TRBD1 or TRBD2 (6 bases each). CDR1 and CDR2 from the germline V gene are DFQATT and SNEGSKA (reference sequence). The CDR3 is 14 amino acids. Trimming shortened V by 3 bases and J by 2 bases, and 14 bases separated the two germline ends. CDR3 DNA sequence: TGCAGTGCTAGTTGGGTAGGGGGGACCTACGAGCAGTACTTC. Its translation: CSASWVGGTYEQYF.

This clonotype appeared a few times. A clone one base away is much larger, so this may be a read error. The chain links TRBV6-1 to TRBJ2-7, with no clear D. The CDR3 runs to 11 residues. Per germline, CDR1 MNHNS and CDR2 SASEGT. V lost 3 bases to trimming and J lost 3 bases, with 3 bases between them. In nucleotides, the CDR3 is TGTGCCAGCAGTGAGCACTACGAGCAGTACTTC. Translation gives CASSEHYEQYF.

This clonotype has ten or more counts. The V gene is TRBV9, the J gene TRBJ2-5; 10 bases are a match to TRBD2. Germline V gene data show CDR1 as SGDLS and CDR2 as YYNGEE. This CDR3 has 15 amino acids. V shed 0 bases and J 1 base; nucleotides not matched to a gene: 0. CDR3 loop: CASSVGTSGQETQYF. CDR3 bases: TGTGCCAGCAGCGTAGGGACTAGCGGCCAAGAGACCCAGTACTTC.

There are a few counts of this clonotype. V is TRBV27 and J is TRBJ2-1, with TRBD2 as a possible D gene (6 bases). V gave up 6 bases and J gave up 0 bases, with 15 bases separating them. CDR1 is MNHEY and CDR2 is SMNVEV in the germline V gene (reference sequence). The CDR3 length is 16 residues. CDR3 in DNA: TGTGCCAGCAGACCCGGGACTGCAAGCTCCTACAATGAGCAGTTCTTC. It specifies CASRPGTASSYNEQFF.

Note on this clonotype: A read error may be the cause here, since a much bigger clone is one base away. The rearrangement joins TRBV7-8 to TRBJ2-5; 7 bases align to TRBD1. The CDR3 spans 14 residues. In germline, CDR1 is SGHVS, CDR2 FQNEAQ. CDR3 DNA: TGTGCCTGCAGCCCGGACAGGATCAGTGAGACCCAGTACTTC. Its protein product is CACSPDRISETQYF.

For this clonotype: Since the CDR3 does not end with the conserved phenylalanine or tryptophan, this likely comes from a read error. The rearrangement joins TRBV5-8 to TRBJ2-3, with 11 positions matching TRBD2. CDR1 SGHTS and CDR2 YDEGEE come from the germline V gene. The CDR3 is 16 amino acids. The CDR3 DNA reads TGTGCCAGTAGCTTTCTAGCGGGAGGCCCCGCAGATACGCAGTATCTT. Its protein product is CASSFLAGGPADTQYL.

This clonotype was seen many times. The gene calls are TRBV6-5 and TRBJ2-7; 13 nucleotides line up with TRBD2. Germline lookup yields CDR1 MNHEY and CDR2 SVGAGI. After removal of 6 bases from V and 6 bases from J, the junction contained 8 bases not matched to a gene. The CDR3 is 15 residues long. DNA of the CDR3: TGTGCCAGCAGACGGTCGGGACTAGCGGGACTCGAGCAGTACTTC. Translation gives CASRRSGLAGLEQYF.

The sample holds many counts of this clonotype. The chain recombines TRBV18 with TRBJ2-5; 7 bases are shared with TRBD1. Germline CDR1 reads KGHSH; CDR2 reads LQKENI. The CDR3 loop spans 15 amino acids. Trimming at V came to 2 bases and at J to 2 bases, leaving 5 bases not matched to a gene. CDR3 region: CASSPTGQRQETQYF. The DNA for the CDR3 is TGTGCCAGCTCACCAACGGGACAGCGACAAGAGACCCAGTACTTC.

Turning to this clonotype: A much larger clone differs by one base, so this may be a read error. The chain is built from TRBV10-3 and TRBJ1-4, with a tentative D call TRBD1 (5 bases). Germline V gene lookup returns CDR1 ENHRY and CDR2 SYGVKD. The CDR3 runs 15 residues. The CDR3 DNA reads TGTGCCATCAGTGAGTCGTCAGGGAGGGGTGAAAAACTGTGTTTT. Translating it yields CAISESSGRGEKLCF.

This clonotype was counted at least ten times. The CDR3 region has the DNA TGTGCCATCAGTGGTGGAGAGACCCAGTACTTC. It translates to CAISGGETQYF. V usage is TRBV10-3 and J usage is TRBJ2-5; D is unclear. The germline CDR1 and CDR2 sequences are ENHRY and SYGVKD. V was pared by 4 bases and J by 4 bases, with 4 bases between. The CDR3 is 11 amino acids.

This clonotype showed up many times. This chain connects TRBV20-1 to TRBJ2-7; TRBD2 matches 7 bases. The CDR3 is 14 amino acids. Per the germline V gene, CDR1 is DFQATT and CDR2 is SNEGSKA (reference sequence). Trimming took 1 base from V and 3 from J; bases not matched to a gene: 6. CDR3 amino acids: CSARATSRGYEQYF. The CDR3 coding sequence is TGCAGTGCTAGAGCGACTAGCCGGGGCTACGAGCAGTACTTC.

The rearrangement joins TRBV28 to TRBJ1-6; no reliable D call. Germline V gene data show CDR1 as MDHEN and CDR2 as SYDVKM. There are 16 residues in the CDR3. V lost 4 bases, J lost 0 bases, and 10 bases lay in between. Written as DNA, the CDR3 is TGTGCCAGCAGTTCCCAGGCGAGCTCCTATAATTCACCCCTCCACTTT. It specifies CASSSQASSYNSPLHF.

This clonotype was counted ten times or more. The chain recombines TRBV19 with TRBJ1-6; D not resolved. V was shortened by 5 bases and J by 9 bases, with 17 bases between the two germline ends. This CDR3 is 15 amino acids long. CDR1 is LNHDA and CDR2 is SQIVND in the germline V gene (reference sequence). CDR3 in amino acids: CASSRRVAEASPLHF. The CDR3 DNA sequence: TGTGCCAGTAGTCGAAGGGTAGCGGAGGCTTCACCCCTCCACTTT.

A remark on this clonotype: Being one base from a much bigger clone, this may be a read error. This is likely a read error, given that the CDR3 carries no conserved phenylalanine or tryptophan at its end. The rearrangement uses TRBV5-1 and TRBJ2-5; TRBD1 is a possible D gene (8 bases). Looked up from germline, CDR1 is SGHRS and CDR2 is YFSETQ. This CDR3 has 14 residues. The V end was cut by 4 bases, the J end by 4 bases, with 14 bases between. The CDR3 nucleotides are TGCGCCAGCAGCCTGACAGGGGAGGGAGAGACCCAGTACCTC. This translates into CASSLTGEGETQYL.

The table lists this clonotype with a few counts. The gene calls are TRBV28 and TRBJ2-7; D may correspond to TRBD1 or TRBD2 (5 bases each). V was shortened by 4 bases and J by 3 bases, with 10 bases between the two germline ends. Per the germline V gene, CDR1 is MDHEN and CDR2 is SYDVKM. CDR3 size: 13 residues. The CDR3 reads CASSSGPRYEQYF. CDR3 nucleotides: TGTGCCAGCAGTTCGGGACCCCGCTACGAGCAGTACTTC.

The table lists this clonotype with many counts. V usage is TRBV6-5 and J usage is TRBJ2-7; TRBD2 agrees at 16 bases. V was clipped by 6 bases and J by 6 bases; unmatched bases: 11. In germline, CDR1 is MNHEY, CDR2 SVGAGI. There are 17 residues in the CDR3. The DNA of the CDR3 is TGTGCCAGCAGCCACCTGGGACTAGCGGGAGGGCCATCCGAGCAGTACTTC. It translates to CASSHLGLAGGPSEQYF.

V is TRBV12-3 or TRBV12-4 and J is TRBJ2-6, with 10 bases that match TRBD1. This CDR3 contains 21 residues. The junction had 15 bases not matched to a gene; V was cut back by 3 bases and J by 1 base. This CDR3 is CASSFLGSSGTGASGANVLTF. CDR3 bases: TGTGCCAGCAGTTTTTTAGGCTCGTCCGGGACAGGGGCTTCTGGGGCCAACGTCCTGACTTTC.

In this sample, this clonotype turned up many times. The chain employs TRBV5-5 and TRBJ2-1, with TRBD2 as a possible D gene (6 bases). Trimming pared 1 base from V and 8 bases from J, leaving 13 bases between. CDR1 and CDR2 from the germline V gene are SGHKS and YYEKEE (reference sequence). The CDR3 spans 14 residues. For the CDR3, the DNA is TGTGCCAGCAGCTTGCGGGAGTTGATAGATGAGCAGTTCTTC. Translation: CASSLRELIDEQFF.

This clonotype was detected many times. The chain couples TRBV5-4 to TRBJ1-4, with 8 bases matching TRBD1. The CDR3 runs to 14 residues. Germline CDR1 reads SGHNT; CDR2 reads YYREEE (reference sequence). Trimming cost V 9 bases and J 2 bases; bases outside gene matches: 6. The CDR3 here is CAMYGTGTNEKLFF. CDR3 coding DNA: TGTGCCATGTACGGGACAGGCACTAATGAAAAACTGTTTTTT.

There are a few counts of this clonotype. V is TRBV19 and J is TRBJ2-2; 8 nucleotides align to TRBD1. The V gene end was trimmed by 2 bases and the J gene end by 3 bases; junction bases not matched to a gene: 5. The CDR3 length is 16 residues. Germline values: CDR1 LNHDA, CDR2 SQIVND (reference sequence). The DNA for the CDR3 is TGTGCCAGTAGTATACAGCAGGGGGCCGACACCGGGGAGCTGTTTTTT. Protein: CASSIQQGADTGELFF.

This clonotype was recorded many times. This chain uses TRBV20-1 with TRBJ1-5, with 10 positions matching TRBD1. The V segment lost 0 bases and the J segment 12 bases; nucleotides outside the gene matches: 2. The CDR3 runs 12 residues. Germline lookup yields CDR1 DFQATT and CDR2 SNEGSKA (reference sequence). CDR3 region: CSAREGQGFQHF. The CDR3 DNA reads as TGCAGTGCTAGAGAGGGACAGGGGTTCCAGCATTTT.

There are many counts of this clonotype. The chain is built from TRBV15 and TRBJ2-2, with 12 bases lining up with TRBD1. Germline trimming cut 5 bases from V and 9 bases from J; bases unmatched to any gene: 7. CDR3 length: 15 amino acids. The germline V gene has CDR1 LNHNV and CDR2 YYDKDF (reference sequence). The CDR3 region is CATSGPGTGGRELFF. CDR3 coding DNA: TGTGCCACCAGCGGACCCGGGACAGGGGGCCGGGAGCTGTTTTTT.